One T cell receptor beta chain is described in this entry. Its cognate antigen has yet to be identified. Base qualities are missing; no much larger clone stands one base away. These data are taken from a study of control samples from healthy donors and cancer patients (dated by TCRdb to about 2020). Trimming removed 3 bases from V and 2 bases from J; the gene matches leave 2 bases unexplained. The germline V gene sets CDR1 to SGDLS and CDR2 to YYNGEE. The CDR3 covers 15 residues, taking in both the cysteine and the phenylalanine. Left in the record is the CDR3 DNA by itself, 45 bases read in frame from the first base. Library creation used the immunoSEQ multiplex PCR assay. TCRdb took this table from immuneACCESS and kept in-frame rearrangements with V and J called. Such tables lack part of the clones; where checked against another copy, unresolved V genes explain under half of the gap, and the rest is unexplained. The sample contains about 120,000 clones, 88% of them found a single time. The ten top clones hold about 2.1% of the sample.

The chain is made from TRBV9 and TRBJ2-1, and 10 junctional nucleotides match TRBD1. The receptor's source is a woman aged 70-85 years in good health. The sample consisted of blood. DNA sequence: TGTGCCAGCAGCGGACAGGGGGCCCCCTACAATGAGCAGTTCTTC. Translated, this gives CASSGQGAPYNEQFF.